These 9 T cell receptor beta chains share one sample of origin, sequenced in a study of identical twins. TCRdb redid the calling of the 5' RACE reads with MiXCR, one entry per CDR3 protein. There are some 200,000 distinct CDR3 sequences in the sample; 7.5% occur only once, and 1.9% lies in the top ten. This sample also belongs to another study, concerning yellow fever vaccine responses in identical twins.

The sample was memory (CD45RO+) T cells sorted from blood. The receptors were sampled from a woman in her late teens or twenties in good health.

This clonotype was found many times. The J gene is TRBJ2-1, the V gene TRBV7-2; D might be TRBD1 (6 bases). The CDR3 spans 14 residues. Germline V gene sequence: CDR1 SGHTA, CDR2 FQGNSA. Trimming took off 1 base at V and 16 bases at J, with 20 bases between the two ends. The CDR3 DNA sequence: TGTGCCAGCAGCTTAGGAGCTACCGGGACACCTTTTTTCTTC. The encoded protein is CASSLGATGTPFFF.

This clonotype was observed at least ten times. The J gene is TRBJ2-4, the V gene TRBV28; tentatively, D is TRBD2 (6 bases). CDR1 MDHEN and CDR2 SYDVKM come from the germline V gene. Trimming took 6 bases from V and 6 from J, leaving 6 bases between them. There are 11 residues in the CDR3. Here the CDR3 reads CASRRGNIQYF. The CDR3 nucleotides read TGTGCCAGCAGGCGGGGAAACATTCAGTACTTC.

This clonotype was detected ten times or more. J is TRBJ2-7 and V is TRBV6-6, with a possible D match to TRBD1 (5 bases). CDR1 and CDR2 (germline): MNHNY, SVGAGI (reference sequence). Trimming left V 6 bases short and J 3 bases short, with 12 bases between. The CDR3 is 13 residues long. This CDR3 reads CASSLRQFYEQYF. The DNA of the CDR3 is TGTGCCAGCAGCCTACGACAGTTCTACGAGCAGTACTTC.

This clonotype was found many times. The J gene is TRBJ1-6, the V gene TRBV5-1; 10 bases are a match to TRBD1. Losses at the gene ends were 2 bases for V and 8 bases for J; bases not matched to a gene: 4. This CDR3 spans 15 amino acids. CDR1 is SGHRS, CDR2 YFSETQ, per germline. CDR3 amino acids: CASSFSGTGDSPLHF. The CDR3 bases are TGCGCCAGCAGCTTTTCCGGGACAGGGGATTCACCCCTCCACTTT.

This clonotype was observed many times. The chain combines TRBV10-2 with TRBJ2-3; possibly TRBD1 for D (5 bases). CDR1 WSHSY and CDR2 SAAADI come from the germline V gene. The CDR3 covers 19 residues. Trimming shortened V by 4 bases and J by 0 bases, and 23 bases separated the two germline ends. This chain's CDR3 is CASSALFRQTASSTDTQYF. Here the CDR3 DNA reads TGCGCCAGCAGTGCCCTCTTTCGACAGACAGCCTCTAGCACAGATACGCAGTATTTT.

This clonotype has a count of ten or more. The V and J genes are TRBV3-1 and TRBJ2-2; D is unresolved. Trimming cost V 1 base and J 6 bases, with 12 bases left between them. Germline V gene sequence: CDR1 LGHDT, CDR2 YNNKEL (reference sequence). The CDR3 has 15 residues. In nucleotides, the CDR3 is TGTGCCAGCAGCCAAGGACTCGGTCGTGCCGGGGAGCTGTTTTTT. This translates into CASSQGLGRAGELFF.

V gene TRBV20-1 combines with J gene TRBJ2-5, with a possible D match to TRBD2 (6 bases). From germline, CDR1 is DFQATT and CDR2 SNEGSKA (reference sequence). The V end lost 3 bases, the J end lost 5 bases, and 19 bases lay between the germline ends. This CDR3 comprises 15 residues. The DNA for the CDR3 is TGCAGTGCTAGTTCCGGGAGCAGGATTGTGGAGACCCAGTACTTC. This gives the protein CSASSGSRIVETQYF.

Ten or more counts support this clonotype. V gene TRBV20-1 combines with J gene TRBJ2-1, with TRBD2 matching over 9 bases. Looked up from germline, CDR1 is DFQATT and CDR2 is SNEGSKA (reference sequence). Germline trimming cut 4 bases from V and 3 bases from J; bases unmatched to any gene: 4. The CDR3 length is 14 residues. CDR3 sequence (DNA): TGCAGTGCTAAGACTAGCGGATTCTACAATGAGCAGTTCTTC. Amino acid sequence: CSAKTSGFYNEQFF.

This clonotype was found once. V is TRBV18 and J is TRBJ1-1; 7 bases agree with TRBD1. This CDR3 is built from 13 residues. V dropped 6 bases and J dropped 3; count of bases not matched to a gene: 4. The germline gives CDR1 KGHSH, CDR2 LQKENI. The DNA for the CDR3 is TGTGCCAGCTCTCAAGACAGGGACACTGAAGCTTTCTTT. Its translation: CASSQDRDTEAFF.